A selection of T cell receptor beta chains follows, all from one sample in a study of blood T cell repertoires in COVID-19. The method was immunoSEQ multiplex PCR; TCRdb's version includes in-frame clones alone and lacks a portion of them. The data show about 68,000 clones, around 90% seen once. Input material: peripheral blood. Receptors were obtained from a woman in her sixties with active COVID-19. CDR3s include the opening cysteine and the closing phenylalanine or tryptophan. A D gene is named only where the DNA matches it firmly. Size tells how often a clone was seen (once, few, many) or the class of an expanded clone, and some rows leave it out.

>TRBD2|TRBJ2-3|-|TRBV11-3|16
CASSTRLAGSTDTQYF
TGTGCCAGCAGCACCAGACTAGCGGGAAGCACAGATACGCAGTATTTT
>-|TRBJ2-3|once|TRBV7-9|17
CASSLNVGGSSTDTQYF
TGTGCCAGCAGCTTAAATGTTGGGGGCTCTAGCACAGATACGCAGTATTTT
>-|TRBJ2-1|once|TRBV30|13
CAWSGAGSNEQFF
TGTGCCTGGAGTGGAGCCGGGAGCAATGAGCAGTTCTTC
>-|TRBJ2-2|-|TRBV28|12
CASSFSSRELFF
TGTGCCAGCAGTTTTAGCTCCCGGGAGCTGTTTTTT
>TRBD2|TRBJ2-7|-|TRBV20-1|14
CSASYAGGSYEQYF
TGCAGTGCTAGTTATGCGGGAGGATCCTACGAGCAGTACTTC
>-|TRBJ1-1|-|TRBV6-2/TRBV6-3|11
CASSLGPEAFF
TGTGCCAGCAGTTTGGGCCCTGAAGCTTTCTTT
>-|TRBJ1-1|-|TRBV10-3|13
CAISKQLNTEAFF
TGTGCCATCAGTAAACAGCTGAACACTGAAGCTTTCTTT
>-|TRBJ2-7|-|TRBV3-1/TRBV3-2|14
CASSQERLARWQYF
TGTGCCAGCAGCCAAGAGAGGCTCGCTCGATGGCAGTACTTC
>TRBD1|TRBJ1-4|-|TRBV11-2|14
CASSWTGSDGKLFF
TGTGCCAGCAGCTGGACAGGGTCTGACGGAAAACTGTTTTTT
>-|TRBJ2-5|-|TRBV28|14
CASKSGAPQETQYF
TGTGCCAGCAAGTCAGGGGCCCCCCAAGAGACCCAGTACTTC
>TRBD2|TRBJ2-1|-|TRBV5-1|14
CASSLVAGNNEQFF
TGCGCCAGCAGCTTGGTAGCGGGGAACAATGAGCAGTTCTTC
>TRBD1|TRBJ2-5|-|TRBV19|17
CASSPRTGGITQETQYF
TGTGCCAGTAGTCCGCGGACAGGGGGGATTACACAAGAGACCCAGTACTTC
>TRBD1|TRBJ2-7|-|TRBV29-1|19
CSVESGTGGGEGGIYEQYF
TGCAGCGTTGAATCGGGAACAGGGGGTGGGGAAGGAGGAATCTACGAGCAGTACTTC
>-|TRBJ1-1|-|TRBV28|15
CASSPRGHRNTEAFF
TGTGCCAGCAGTCCCCGGGGACACCGAAACACTGAAGCTTTCTTT
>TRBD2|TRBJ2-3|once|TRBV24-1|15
CATSESREITDTQYF
TGTGCCACCAGTGAATCGCGGGAGATCACAGATACGCAGTATTTT
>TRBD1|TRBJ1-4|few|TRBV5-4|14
CASSLETGGEKLFF
TGTGCCAGCAGCTTGGAAACAGGGGGTGAAAAACTGTTTTTT
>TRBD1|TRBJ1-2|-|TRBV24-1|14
CATSDSTGGSGYTF
TGTGCCACCAGTGACAGTACAGGGGGCTCTGGCTACACCTTC
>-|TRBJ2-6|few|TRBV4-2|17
CASSQDQDSSGANVLTF
TGTGCCAGCAGCCAAGATCAAGACAGCTCTGGGGCCAACGTCCTGACTTTC
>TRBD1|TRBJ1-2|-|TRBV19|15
CASSSQTGGNYGYTF
TGTGCCAGTAGTTCCCAGACAGGGGGGAACTATGGCTACACCTTC
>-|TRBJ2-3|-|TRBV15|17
CATSRRSGGTTADTQYF
TGTGCCACCAGCAGACGATCGGGCGGGACCACCGCGGATACGCAGTATTTT
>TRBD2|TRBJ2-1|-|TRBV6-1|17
CASSARGLSGGNNEQFF
TGTGCCAGCAGTGCCCGCGGTCTTTCGGGAGGTAACAATGAGCAGTTCTTC
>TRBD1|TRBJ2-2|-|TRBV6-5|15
CASSLGQGKTGELFF
TGTGCCAGCAGTCTGGGACAGGGAAAAACCGGGGAGCTGTTTTTT
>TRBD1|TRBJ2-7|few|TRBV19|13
CASSTMTGHEQYF
TGTGCCAGTAGTACCATGACAGGGCACGAGCAGTACTTC
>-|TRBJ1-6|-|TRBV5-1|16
CASSLDGSSYNSPLHF
TGCGCCAGCAGCTTGGACGGGAGCTCCTATAATTCACCCCTCCACTTT
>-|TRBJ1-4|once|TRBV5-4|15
CASSLGGVGNEKLFF
TGTGCCAGCAGCCTGGGGGGGGTCGGTAATGAAAAACTGTTTTTT
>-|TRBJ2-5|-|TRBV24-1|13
CATSGSGEETQYF
TGTGCCACCAGTGGTAGCGGTGAAGAGACCCAGTACTTC
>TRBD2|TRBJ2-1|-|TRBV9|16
CASSVLAGGSYNEQFF
TGTGCCAGCAGCGTTTTAGCGGGAGGCTCCTACAATGAGCAGTTCTTC
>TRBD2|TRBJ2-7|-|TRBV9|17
CASSARGIAGARYEQYF
TGTGCCAGCAGCGCTAGGGGGATAGCGGGAGCGCGGTACGAGCAGTACTTC
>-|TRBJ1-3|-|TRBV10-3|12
CATGSSGNTIYF
TGTGCCACGGGGTCTTCCGGAAACACCATATATTTT
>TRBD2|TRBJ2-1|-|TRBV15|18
CATSRGTSGRAKINEQFF
TGTGCCACCAGCAGGGGGACTAGCGGGAGGGCCAAGATAAATGAGCAGTTCTTC
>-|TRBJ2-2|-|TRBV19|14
CASKRHTGSGELFF
TGTGCCAGTAAAAGACATACAGGGTCCGGGGAGCTGTTTTTT
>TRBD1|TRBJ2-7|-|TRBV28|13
CASTLTGAYEQYF
TGTGCCAGCACCCTCACAGGGGCCTACGAGCAGTACTTC
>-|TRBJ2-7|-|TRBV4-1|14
CASSQLDSVYEQYF
TGCGCCAGCAGCCAGCTTGACAGCGTTTACGAGCAGTACTTC
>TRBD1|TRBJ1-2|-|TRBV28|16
CASSLHLTGQPSGYTF
TGTGCCAGCAGCTTACACCTCACGGGACAGCCCTCCGGCTACACCTTC
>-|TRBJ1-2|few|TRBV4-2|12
CASSQRTDGYTF
TGTGCCAGCAGCCAGAGGACAGATGGCTACACCTTC
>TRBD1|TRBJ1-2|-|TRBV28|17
CASSHRVNRGTGYGYTF
TGTGCCAGCAGTCACCGGGTGAACAGGGGGACGGGCTATGGCTACACCTTC